Sequencing of this T cell receptor (beta chain) was carried out in a study of blood T cell repertoires in COVID-19. Authors' processing steps: Estimates of nucleated cell counts were drawn from the amplification of reference gene primers. Produced via immunoSEQ multiplex PCR; TCRdb's table is partial and in-frame only. V, J and clone size derive from that table, while D and trimming were established from the DNA sequence. The table includes some 240,000 clones, over 75% detected once. This CDR3 is 17 amino acids long. Germline trimming cut 5 bases from V and 4 bases from J; bases unmatched to any gene: 9. In germline, CDR1 is SGHRS, CDR2 YFSETQ. Enrolment of Seattle patients took place during active infection, and they were followed longitudinally.

The sample was peripheral blood. The chain employs TRBV5-1 and TRBJ2-5; TRBD2 agrees at 15 bases. The sequence was collected from a woman aged 70-85 years with COVID-19, enrolled during active disease. The CDR3 region has the DNA TGCGCCAGCAGACCGGGACTAGCGGGAGGAGGAGCAGAGACCCAGTACTTC. Translated: CASRPGLAGGGAETQYF.